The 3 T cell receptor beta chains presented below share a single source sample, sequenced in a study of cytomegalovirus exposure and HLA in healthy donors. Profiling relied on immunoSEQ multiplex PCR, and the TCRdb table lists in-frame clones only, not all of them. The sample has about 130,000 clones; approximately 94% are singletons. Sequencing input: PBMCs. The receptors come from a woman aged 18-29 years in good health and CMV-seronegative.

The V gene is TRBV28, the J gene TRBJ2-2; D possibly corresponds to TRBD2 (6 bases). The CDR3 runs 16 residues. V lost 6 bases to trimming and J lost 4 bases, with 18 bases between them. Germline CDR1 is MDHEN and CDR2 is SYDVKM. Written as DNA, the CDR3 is TGTGCCAGCAGGGAAGCCGGCGCTAGCGTCACCGGGGAGCTGTTTTTT. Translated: CASREAGASVTGELFF. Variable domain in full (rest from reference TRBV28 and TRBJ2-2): DVKVTQSSRYLVKRTGEKVFLECVQDMDHENMFWYRQDPGLGLRLIYFSYDVKMKEKGDIPEGYSVSREKKERFSLILESASTNQTSMYLCASREAGASVTGELFFGEGSRLTVL.

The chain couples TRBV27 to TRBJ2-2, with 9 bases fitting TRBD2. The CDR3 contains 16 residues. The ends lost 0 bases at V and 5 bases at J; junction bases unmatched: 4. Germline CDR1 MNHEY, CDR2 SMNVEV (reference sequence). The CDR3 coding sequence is TGTGCCAGCAGTTTATCACCAGCGGGGGGAACCGGGGAGCTGTTTTTT. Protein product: CASSLSPAGGTGELFF.

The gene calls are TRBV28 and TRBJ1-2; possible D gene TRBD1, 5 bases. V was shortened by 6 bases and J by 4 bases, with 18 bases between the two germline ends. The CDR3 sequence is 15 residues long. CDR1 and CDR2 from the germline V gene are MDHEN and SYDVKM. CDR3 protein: CASSLAQQVSYGYTF. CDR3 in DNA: TGTGCCAGCAGCCTTGCCCAACAGGTCTCCTATGGCTACACCTTC.